The text below deals with one T cell receptor (beta chain). Per the germline V gene, CDR1 is SGHTA and CDR2 is FQGNSA. This CDR3 has 16 amino acids. Trimming stripped 2 bases from V and 2 bases from J, with 16 bases between. Survey-level TCR beta sequencing used the immunoSEQ assay. The repertoire was sequenced with immunoSEQ multiplex PCR; TCRdb's copy has only in-frame clones and lacks some. The sample has some 68,000 clones; 85% to 95% are singletons. This rearrangement joins TRBV7-2 to TRBJ2-7, with D possibly matching TRBD2 (6 bases). The sequencing sample was made of PBMCs. The sequence derives from a man in his forties with rheumatoid arthritis. In DNA form, the CDR3 reads TGTGCCAGCAGCTTAACCTCCGGGACTGCCGCCTACGAGCAGTACTTC. Encoded protein: CASSLTSGTAAYEQYF.